One sample yielded the 11 T cell receptor beta chains listed below, sequenced in a study of blood T cell repertoires in COVID-19. Data came from immunoSEQ multiplex PCR; TCRdb stores just in-frame clones and leaves some out. The sample records 100,000 to 150,000 clones, more than 70% being singletons. Sequenced sample: peripheral blood. Receptors were obtained from a woman in her sixties or seventies with acute or convalescent COVID-19.

The chain joins TRBV18 to TRBJ1-1; 8 bases fit TRBD1. The CDR3 contains 14 residues. Germline CDR1 and CDR2: KGHSH and LQKENI. V trimming: 3 bases; J trimming: 4 bases; junction bases outside the gene matches: 4. CDR3 residues: CASSPRQGSTEAFF. CDR3 sequence (DNA): TGTGCCAGCTCACCGCGACAGGGGAGCACTGAAGCTTTCTTT.

V and J are TRBV11-1 and TRBJ2-1, with 10 bases lining up with TRBD2. V was clipped by 1 base and J by 9 bases; unmatched bases: 9. Germline-derived CDR1 and CDR2 are SGHAT and FQDESV (reference sequence). This CDR3 contains 16 residues. The chain's CDR3 is CASSLEFSGRFGEQFF. CDR3 nucleotide sequence: TGTGCCAGCAGCTTAGAATTTAGCGGGAGGTTCGGTGAGCAGTTCTTC. The full variable domain, rest sourced from reference TRBV11-1 and TRBJ2-1, is EAEVAQSPRYKITEKSQAVAFWCDPISGHATLYWYRQILGQGPELLVQFQDESVVDDSQLPKDRFSAERLKGVDSTLKIQPAELGDSAMYLCASSLEFSGRFGEQFFGPGTRLTVL.

The chain joins TRBV27 to TRBJ2-5, with D unclear. The ends were cut back, 5 bases at V and 7 bases at J, with 23 bases in the middle. Germline CDR1 and CDR2: MNHEY and SMNVEV (reference sequence). The CDR3 runs to 16 residues. CDR3 coding DNA: TGTGCCAGCAGTCCCTTCGGGTGGCCCACTACTGGGACCCAGTACTTC. Translation: CASSPFGWPTTGTQYF.

This clone was picked up one time. The CDR3 here is CASSLGPQAHQPQHF. The CDR3 DNA is TGCGCCAGCAGCTTGGGGCCTCAGGCCCATCAGCCCCAGCATTTT. The chain recombines TRBV5-1 with TRBJ1-5; D is unresolved. CDR1 and CDR2 (germline): SGHRS, YFSETQ. There are 15 residues in the CDR3. The V gene lost 0 bases and the J gene lost 5 bases, with 12 bases spanning the gap.

The chain links TRBV6-1 to TRBJ2-3; D gene uncertain. V lost 3 bases and J lost 4, with 5 bases in between. The CDR3 sequence is 12 residues long. CDR1 is MNHNS, CDR2 SASEGT, per germline. The CDR3 loop reads CASSESADTQYF. CDR3 DNA sequence: TGTGCCAGCAGTGAGTCGGCAGATACGCAGTATTTT.

The DNA of the CDR3 is TGCAGCGTTGTTTGGGGGGTCAACTACGAGCAGTACTTC. This encodes CSVVWGVNYEQYF. The rearrangement links TRBV29-1 to TRBJ2-7; D possibly corresponds to TRBD2 (6 bases). CDR1 is SQVTM, CDR2 ANQGSEA, per germline. Trimming took 4 bases from V and 3 from J, leaving 13 bases between them. The CDR3 totals 13 residues.

V gene TRBV3-1 (or the pseudogene TRBV3-2) combines with J gene TRBJ1-6; perhaps TRBD1 as D (5 bases). The CDR3 consists of 16 residues. The V end lost 4 bases, the J end lost 9 bases, and 19 bases lay between the germline ends. The germline gives CDR1 LGHDT, CDR2 YNNKEL (reference sequence). CDR3 coding DNA: TGTGCCAGCAGCCCGATGATGGGCCAGGGCGGTTCACCCCTCCACTTT. It specifies CASSPMMGQGGSPLHF.

J is TRBJ1-3 and V is TRBV28; D unresolved. The germline V and J ends were trimmed by 1 base and 0 bases, with 10 bases remaining between them. Germline V lookup: CDR1 MDHEN, CDR2 SYDVKM. The CDR3 runs 16 residues. The chain's CDR3 is CASSLSGGLSGNTIYF. In DNA, the CDR3 is TGTGCCAGCAGTTTATCCGGCGGCCTCTCTGGAAACACCATATATTTT.

The CDR3 DNA is TGTGCCAGCAGCGTTACACTCGGGGGGTTCGGCAATGAGCAGTTCTTC. Amino acid sequence: CASSVTLGGFGNEQFF. V is TRBV9 and J is TRBJ2-1; 7 positions match TRBD2. Germline-derived CDR1 and CDR2 are SGDLS and YYNGEE. The CDR3 has 16 residues. After removal of 2 bases from V and 6 bases from J, the junction contained 11 bases not matched to a gene.

This chain joins TRBV10-3 and TRBJ1-6; tentative D call: TRBD1 (5 bases). The V end was cut by 10 bases, the J end by 10 bases, with 26 bases between. Germline V lookup: CDR1 ENHRY, CDR2 SYGVKD. CDR3 length equals 16 residues. CDR3: CATQDSGREDGSPLHF. The CDR3 nucleotides are TGTGCCACCCAAGATTCGGGGCGGGAAGATGGATCACCCCTCCACTTT.

CDR3 sequence reads: CATGQAKNIQYF. CDR3 in DNA: TGTGCCACAGGACAGGCCAAAAACATTCAGTACTTC. The rearrangement links TRBV19 to TRBJ2-4, with D maybe TRBD1 (6 bases). Trimming removed 10 bases from V and 1 base from J, with 8 bases in between. Looked up from germline, CDR1 is LNHDA and CDR2 is SQIVND (reference sequence). The CDR3 sequence is 12 residues long.